This T cell receptor beta chain was recorded in a study of T cell responses to AZD1222 COVID-19 vaccine. The V end lost 4 bases, the J end lost 2 bases, and 9 bases lay between the germline ends. Germline-derived CDR1 and CDR2 are SGHRS and YFSETQ. CDR3 size: 13 residues. Sequencing was performed with immunoSEQ multiplex PCR; in TCRdb, only in-frame clones are kept and a portion is missing. This sample has around 70,000 clones; 75% to 90% occur once, and the top ten carry about 20%. The rearrangement uses TRBV5-1 and TRBJ1-2; D is possibly TRBD1 (6 bases). This TCR was recovered from an adult in good health. This sample comprised peripheral blood, obtained on day 0 of AZD1222 vaccination. This CDR3 is CASSPTGNYGYTF. The CDR3 region has the DNA TGCGCCAGCAGCCCGACAGGAAACTATGGCTACACCTTC.